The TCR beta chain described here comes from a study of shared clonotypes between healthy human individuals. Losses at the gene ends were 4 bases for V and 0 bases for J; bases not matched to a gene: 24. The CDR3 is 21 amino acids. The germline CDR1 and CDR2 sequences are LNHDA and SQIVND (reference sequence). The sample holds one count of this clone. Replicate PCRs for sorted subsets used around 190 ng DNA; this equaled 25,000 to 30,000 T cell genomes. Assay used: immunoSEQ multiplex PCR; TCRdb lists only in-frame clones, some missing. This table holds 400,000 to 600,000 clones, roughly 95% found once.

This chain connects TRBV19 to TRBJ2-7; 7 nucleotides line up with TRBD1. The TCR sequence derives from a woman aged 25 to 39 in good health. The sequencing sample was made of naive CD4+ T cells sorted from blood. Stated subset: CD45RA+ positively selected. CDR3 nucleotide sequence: TGTGCCAGTAGTACTAAGACATCGACAGGGAGTAGAAAAGGCCGCTCCTACGAGCAGTACTTC. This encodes CASSTKTSTGSRKGRSYEQYF. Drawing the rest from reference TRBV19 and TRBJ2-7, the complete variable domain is DGGITQSPKYLFRKEGQNVTLSCEQNLNHDAMYWYRQDPGQGLRLIYYSQIVNDFQKGDIAEGYSVSREKKESFPLTVTSAQKNPTAFYLCASSTKTSTGSRKGRSYEQYFGPGTRLTVT.